The rows below give T cell receptor beta chains drawn from one sample of a study of cytomegalovirus exposure and HLA in healthy donors. Sequencing used immunoSEQ multiplex PCR; TCRdb keeps in-frame clones, though not all of them. The sample contains around 130,000 clones, around 78% of which appear only once. Sequenced input: PBMCs. Source of these receptors: a woman aged 50 to 60 in good health and CMV-seronegative. Both conserved end residues are part of each CDR3. D genes are given only for firm matches. Expanded clones are given a class, and other clones once, few, many or no size at all.

clone_size | d_call | j_call | v_call | cdr3_aa | cdr3_nt
. | TRBD2 | TRBJ2-4 | TRBV7-9 | CASSSGGPAKNIQYF | TGTGCCAGCAGCTCGGGAGGGCCTGCCAAAAACATTCAGTACTTC
. | TRBD1 | TRBJ1-5 | TRBV18 | CASSPRQGTGNQPQHF | TGTGCCAGCTCACCGCGACAGGGAACGGGCAATCAGCCCCAGCATTTT
few | TRBD1 | TRBJ1-2 | TRBV29-1 | CSVEDAGTGDYGYTF | TGCAGCGTTGAAGACGCCGGGACAGGGGATTACGGCTACACCTTC
. | TRBD2 | TRBJ2-2 | TRBV4-3 | CASSQRPPVAGGPHGELFF | TGCGCCAGCAGCCAAAGACCGCCGGTAGCGGGAGGGCCTCACGGGGAGCTGTTTTTT
. | TRBD2 | TRBJ2-5 | TRBV9 | CASSVGPSGIQETQYF | TGTGCCAGCAGCGTAGGGCCTAGCGGGATACAAGAGACCCAGTACTTC
. | TRBD1 | TRBJ1-4 | TRBV6-6 | CASSPGQLTNEKLFF | TGTGCCAGCAGTCCGGGACAGCTAACTAATGAAAAACTGTTTTTT
. | . | TRBJ2-3 | TRBV2 | CASSYSPGGTDTQYF | TGTGCCAGCAGTTACTCCCCCGGGGGCACAGATACGCAGTATTTT
few | . | TRBJ1-1 | TRBV5-4 | CASSLQGTEAFF | TGTGCCAGCAGCCTACAGGGTACTGAAGCTTTCTTT
. | . | TRBJ2-1 | TRBV4-3 | CASSQDVGGLARRNEQFF | TGCGCCAGCAGCCAAGACGTAGGAGGTCTAGCGCGTCGCAATGAGCAGTTCTTC
. | TRBD2 | TRBJ2-2 | TRBV10-3 | CAISLGLAGVDTGELFF | TGTGCCATCAGTTTGGGACTAGCGGGAGTCGACACCGGGGAGCTGTTTTTT
. | . | TRBJ1-5 | TRBV19 | CASSSPVGNQPQHF | TGTGCCAGTAGTAGCCCGGTCGGCAATCAGCCCCAGCATTTT
once | . | TRBJ2-2 | TRBV19 | CASNKRENTGELFF | TGTGCCAGTAATAAACGGGAGAACACCGGGGAGCTGTTTTTT
. | TRBD2 | TRBJ2-1 | TRBV27 | CASALAGGVNEQFF | TGTGCCAGCGCCCTAGCGGGAGGGGTAAATGAGCAGTTCTTC
. | . | TRBJ2-3 | TRBV5-6 | CASSLAKTSDTQYF | TGTGCCAGCAGCTTGGCTAAAACGTCAGATACGCAGTATTTT
. | . | TRBJ1-1 | TRBV2 | CASSEAPGYTEAFF | TGTGCCAGCAGTGAAGCGCCCGGGTATACTGAAGCTTTCTTT
. | . | TRBJ1-2 | TRBV28 | CASSLFAGEGRYTF | TGTGCCAGCAGTTTATTCGCTGGGGAGGGGCGCTACACCTTC
. | . | TRBJ1-5 | TRBV30 | CAWSPTGLQPQHF | TGTGCCTGGAGTCCAACAGGGCTTCAGCCCCAGCATTTT
. | TRBD1 | TRBJ1-1 | TRBV9 | CASSAVDRGYTEAFF | TGTGCCAGCAGCGCGGTGGACAGGGGCTATACTGAAGCTTTCTTT
once | . | TRBJ1-5 | TRBV7-6 | CASSLLGGSNQPQHF | TGTGCCAGCAGCTTACTGGGAGGATCAAATCAGCCCCAGCATTTT
. | TRBD1 | TRBJ1-2 | TRBV5-4 | CASSLGQGATGYTF | TGTGCCAGCAGCTTGGGACAGGGGGCGACCGGCTACACCTTC
. | . | TRBJ2-5 | TRBV7-2 | CASSLAVRGQETQYF | TGTGCCAGCAGCTTAGCGGTCAGGGGTCAAGAGACCCAGTACTTC
. | TRBD1 | TRBJ1-2 | TRBV7-8 | CASSLGQGANYGYTF | TGTGCCAGCAGCTTAGGACAGGGGGCGAACTATGGCTACACCTTC
. | TRBD1 | TRBJ1-2 | TRBV4-3 | CASSETGGLPNYGYTF | TGCGCCAGCAGCGAGACAGGGGGCCTACCTAACTATGGCTACACCTTC
. | . | TRBJ1-3 | TRBV7-9 | CASSPDSAGNTIYF | TGTGCCAGCAGCCCCGACTCGGCTGGAAACACCATATATTTT
. | TRBD1 | TRBJ2-7 | TRBV6-5 | CASSTNRGPYEQYF | TGTGCCAGCAGTACCAACAGGGGCCCCTACGAGCAGTACTTC
. | . | TRBJ1-3 | TRBV7-8 | CASSLQTGIGGNTIYF | TGTGCCAGCAGCTTGCAGACGGGGATTGGGGGAAACACCATATATTTT
. | . | TRBJ2-5 | TRBV6-5 | CASSYIAAAGKETQYF | TGTGCCAGCAGTTATATCGCGGCGGCGGGTAAAGAGACCCAGTACTTC
few | . | TRBJ1-4 | TRBV2 | CASNGGRREKLFF | TGTGCCAGCAACGGGGGAAGGAGGGAAAAACTGTTTTTT
few | . | TRBJ1-5 | TRBV5-6 | CASSQRAVSNQPQHF | TGTGCCAGCAGCCAGAGGGCAGTTAGCAATCAGCCCCAGCATTTT
once | . | TRBJ1-3 | TRBV6-5 | CASSYRRGSGNTIYF | TGTGCCAGCAGTTACAGGCGGGGCTCTGGAAACACCATATATTTT